A single T cell receptor beta chain is shown here with its context. What it binds is unknown. The use of a sample-barcoded 5' primer and a J-beta primer mix characterized a second PCR of about 6 to 12 cycles. Every molecule of cDNA carried a tag from a template-switch adaptor with 12 random nucleotides. A single record per CDR3 protein comes from TCRdb applying MiXCR to the 5' RACE reads. The data show 700,000 or so distinct CDR3 sequences, about 43% seen once. This sample was taken from a study of blood T cells in healthy people across ages. Broader study findings: PBMCs left unsorted prevented a conclusive naive versus antigen-experienced comparison.

Germline CDR1 is MNHEY and CDR2 is SVGEGT. The CDR3 runs to 15 residues. The chain carries TRBV6-2 or TRBV6-3 and TRBJ2-7; perhaps D is TRBD1 or TRBD2 (5 bases each). The J call may be wrong; the DNA end is better matched by TRBJ2-4. The receptor was isolated from an elderly man in good health. The specimen sequenced was blood. CDR3 DNA: TGTGCCAGCAGTACCGGGACGGAGGCCAAAAACATTCAGTACTTC. The encoded protein is CASSTGTEAKNIQYF.